This T cell receptor beta chain appears in the sequencing data of a study of regulatory T cells in long-lasting Graves disease. The study's findings and limits: The study found TRBV28, TRBJ1-2 and TRBJ2-5 favored in persistent disease.

The CDR3 has 15 residues. Germline loops: CDR1 SNHLY, CDR2 FYNNEI. V lost 6 bases and J lost 7; bases outside the gene matches: 15. Sequencing libraries for TCR beta were prepared with iRepertoire HTBI primers and Arm-PCR of CDR3 regions. Via MiXCR, TCRdb re-called the multiplex PCR reads, giving one row per CDR3 protein. This table has around 400,000 distinct CDR3 sequences, roughly a sixth appearing once. Many counts were recorded for this clonotype. Antigen: not known. Time point given: newly diagnosed GD, antithyroid drugs for less than 3 months. Scientists built the TCR library using RNA that was extracted from PBMCs.

The specimen was peripheral blood mononuclear cells (PBMCs), collected at new diagnosis, from a patient treated with antithyroid drugs. This chain links TRBV2 with TRBJ2-7; 7 bases fit TRBD1. The TCR sequence derives from a female donor with Graves disease. CDR3 residues: CASSSNNRGWEEQYF. CDR3 in DNA: TGTGCCAGCAGCTCAAACAACAGGGGTTGGGAGGAGCAGTACTTC.